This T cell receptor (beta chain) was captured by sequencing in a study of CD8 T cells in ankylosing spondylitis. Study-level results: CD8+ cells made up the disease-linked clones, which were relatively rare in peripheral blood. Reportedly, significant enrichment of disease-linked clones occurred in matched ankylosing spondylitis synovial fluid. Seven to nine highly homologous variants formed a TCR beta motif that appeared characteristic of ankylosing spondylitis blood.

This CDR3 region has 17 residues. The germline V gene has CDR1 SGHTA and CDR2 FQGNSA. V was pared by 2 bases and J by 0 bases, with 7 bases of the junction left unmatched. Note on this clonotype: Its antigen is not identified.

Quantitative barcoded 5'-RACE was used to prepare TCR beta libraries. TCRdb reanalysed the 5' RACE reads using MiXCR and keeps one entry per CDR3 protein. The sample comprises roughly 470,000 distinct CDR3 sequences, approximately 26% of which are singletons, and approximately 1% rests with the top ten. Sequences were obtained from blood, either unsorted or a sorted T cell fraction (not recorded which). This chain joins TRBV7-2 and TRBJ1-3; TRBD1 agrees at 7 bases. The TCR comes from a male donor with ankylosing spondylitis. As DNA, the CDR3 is TGTGCCAGCAGCTTACTCCAGGGGGGTGGCTCTGGAAACACCATATATTTT. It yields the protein CASSLLQGGGSGNTIYF.